These 2 T cell receptor beta chains originate from one sample sequenced in a study of blood T cell repertoires in COVID-19. Sequencing used immunoSEQ multiplex PCR; TCRdb keeps in-frame clones, though not all of them. The sample includes 250,000 to 350,000 clones, roughly 90% of them seen just once. Sequenced sample: peripheral blood. The source of these receptors is a woman aged 25 to 39 with COVID-19, enrolled during active disease.

The V and J genes are TRBV28 and TRBJ2-3; 12 bases fit TRBD2. With V trimmed by 6 bases and J by 2 bases, 6 bases remained unmatched. Germline V gives CDR1 MDHEN, CDR2 SYDVKM. This CDR3 has 16 amino acids. In DNA form, the CDR3 reads TGTGCCAGCAGCCTACTAGCGGGGGGCTACACAGATACGCAGTATTTT. As protein: CASSLLAGGYTDTQYF.

This chain connects TRBV4-1 to TRBJ2-7; D is ambiguous. CDR3 length equals 14 residues. Germline V gene data show CDR1 as MGHRA and CDR2 as YSYEKL. The V end was cut by 0 bases, the J end by 0 bases, with 6 bases between. The CDR3 loop reads CASSQDPGSYEQYF. In DNA, the CDR3 is TGCGCCAGCAGCCAAGATCCCGGCTCCTACGAGCAGTACTTC.